These T cell receptor beta chains were read from a single sample in a study of beta chain features in type 1 diabetes. Sequenced by immunoSEQ multiplex PCR; TCRdb stores in-frame clones only, minus some. The sample gives 100,000 to 150,000 clones, about 17% of which show up once; over 2% is in the top ten. Sequencing was performed on central memory CD4+ T cells from blood. The receptor set was obtained from a man aged 30 to 45 with type 1 diabetes. Both conserved end residues are part of each CDR3. D genes are given only for firm matches. Rows may omit the clone size; those that give it use once, few, many or a size class.

d_call	v_call	j_call	clone_size	cdr3_nt	cdr3_aa
NA	TRBV28	TRBJ2-7	few	TGTGCCAGCAGCGTCCCATACGAGCAGTACTTC	CASSVPYEQYF
NA	TRBV29-1	TRBJ1-2	few	TGCAGCGTTGTTACCGGGGGCACAAATGGCTACACCTTC	CSVVTGGTNGYTF
TRBD1	TRBV4-3	TRBJ1-2	NA	TGCGCCAGCAGCCAAGATCGAAGACAGGGGAACTATGGCTACACCTTC	CASSQDRRQGNYGYTF
NA	TRBV30	TRBJ1-2	few	TGTGCCTATGGCAGCCTGCGAGGCTACACCTTC	CAYGSLRGYTF
TRBD1	TRBV9	TRBJ2-1	NA	TGTGCCAGCAGCGTAGAGGGGGCCCGGTACAATGAGCAGTTCTTC	CASSVEGARYNEQFF
NA	TRBV25-1	TRBJ2-7	NA	TGTGCCAGCAGTGATCTCGGGCGTATCGAGCAGTACTTC	CASSDLGRIEQYF
NA	TRBV7-2	TRBJ1-1	NA	TGTGCCAGCAGCCCTTATACGAACACTGAAGCTTTCTTT	CASSPYTNTEAFF
TRBD1	TRBV5-1	TRBJ1-2	few	TGCGCCAGCAGCGAAAGACAGGGGTTTGGCTACACCTTC	CASSERQGFGYTF
TRBD1	TRBV7-9	TRBJ2-3	NA	TGTGCCAGCAGTTTTCCGGGACAGGTGAACACAGATACGCAGTATTTT	CASSFPGQVNTDTQYF
NA	TRBV1	TRBJ1-3	NA	TGCACCAGCAGCCAAGCGGTCCAGAGGGCCTCTGGAAACACCATATATTTT	CTSSQAVQRASGNTIYF
NA	TRBV25-1	TRBJ2-1	many	TGTGCCAGCAGTGAAGGTGGGTACGGGGGTGAGAGAAATGAGCAGTTCTTC	CASSEGGYGGERNEQFF
TRBD1	TRBV10-3	TRBJ1-5	few	TGTGCCATCAGTGCTCATGGGACAGGGGATTATCAGCCCCAGCATTTT	CAISAHGTGDYQPQHF
NA	TRBV29-1	TRBJ1-2	few	TGCAGCGCAGACATACCAGGGATGCGGTATGGCTACACCTTC	CSADIPGMRYGYTF